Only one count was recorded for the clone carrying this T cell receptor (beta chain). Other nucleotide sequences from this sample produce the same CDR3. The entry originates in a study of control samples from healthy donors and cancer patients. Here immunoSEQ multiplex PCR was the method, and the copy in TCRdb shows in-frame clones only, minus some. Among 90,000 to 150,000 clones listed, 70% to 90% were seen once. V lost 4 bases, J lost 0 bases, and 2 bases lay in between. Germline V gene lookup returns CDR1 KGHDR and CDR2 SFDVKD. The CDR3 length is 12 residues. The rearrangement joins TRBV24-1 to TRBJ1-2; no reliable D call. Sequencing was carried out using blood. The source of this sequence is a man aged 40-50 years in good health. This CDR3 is CATSDTNYGYTF. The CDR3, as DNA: TGTGCCACCAGTGACACTAACTATGGCTACACCTTC.